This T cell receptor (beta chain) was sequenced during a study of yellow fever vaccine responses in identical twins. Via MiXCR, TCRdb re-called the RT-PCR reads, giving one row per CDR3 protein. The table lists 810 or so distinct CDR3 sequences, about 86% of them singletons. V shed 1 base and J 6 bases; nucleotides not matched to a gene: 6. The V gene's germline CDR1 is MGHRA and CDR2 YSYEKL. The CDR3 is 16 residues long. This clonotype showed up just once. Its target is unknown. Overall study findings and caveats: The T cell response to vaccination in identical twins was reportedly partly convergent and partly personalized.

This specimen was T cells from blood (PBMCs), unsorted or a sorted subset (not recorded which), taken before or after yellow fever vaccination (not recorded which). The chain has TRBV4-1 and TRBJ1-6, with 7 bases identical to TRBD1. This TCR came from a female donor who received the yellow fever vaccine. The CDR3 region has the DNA TGCGCCAGCAGCCAAGGACGGACAGGAAGTAATTCACCCCTCCACTTT. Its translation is CASSQGRTGSNSPLHF.